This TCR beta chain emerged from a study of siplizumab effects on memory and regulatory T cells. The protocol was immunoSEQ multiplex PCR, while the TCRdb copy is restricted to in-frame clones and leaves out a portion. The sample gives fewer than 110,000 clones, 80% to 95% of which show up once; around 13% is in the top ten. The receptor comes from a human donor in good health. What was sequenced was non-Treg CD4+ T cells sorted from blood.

The CDR3 loop is CASIKSQETQYF. In nucleotides, the CDR3 is TGTGCCAGCATCAAGTCGCAAGAGACCCAGTACTTC. V is TRBV2 and J is TRBJ2-5; no definite D call. Per germline, CDR1 SNHLY and CDR2 FYNNEI. This CDR3 region has 12 residues. Trimming took 7 bases from V and 2 from J, leaving 8 bases between them.